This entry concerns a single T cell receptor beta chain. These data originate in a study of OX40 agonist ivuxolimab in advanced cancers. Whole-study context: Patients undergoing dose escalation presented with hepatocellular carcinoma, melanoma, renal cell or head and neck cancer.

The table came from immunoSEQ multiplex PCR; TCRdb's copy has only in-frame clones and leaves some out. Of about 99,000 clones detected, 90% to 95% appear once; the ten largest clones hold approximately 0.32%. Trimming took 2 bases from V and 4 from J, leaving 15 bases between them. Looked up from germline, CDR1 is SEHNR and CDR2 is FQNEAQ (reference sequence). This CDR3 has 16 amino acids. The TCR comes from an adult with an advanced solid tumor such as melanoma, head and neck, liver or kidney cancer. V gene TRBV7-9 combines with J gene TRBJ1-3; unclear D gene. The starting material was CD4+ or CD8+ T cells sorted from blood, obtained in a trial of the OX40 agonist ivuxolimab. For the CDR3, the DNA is TGTGCCAGCAGCTTACTGAGGCGGGTAACCGGAAACACCATATATTTT. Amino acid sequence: CASSLLRRVTGNTIYF.